The 16 T cell receptor beta chains presented below share a single source sample, sequenced in a study of blood T cells in healthy people across ages. Through a sample-barcoded 5' primer and a J-beta primer mix, a second PCR was run for about 7 to 12 cycles. TCRdb analysed the 5' RACE reads with MiXCR anew, one entry per CDR3 protein. The sample carries hundreds of thousands of distinct CDR3 sequences, approximately 25% recorded once. This same sample was also taken into another study, of T cells of mothers and their children.

Sequencing input: blood. The receptors derive from a boy aged 5-17 years in good health.

The chain recombines TRBV6-1 with TRBJ1-4, with no clear D. V lost 5 bases and J lost 5, with 12 bases in between. Germline V gives CDR1 MNHNS, CDR2 SASEGT. This CDR3 has 14 amino acids. CDR3 amino acids: CASSLRTANEKLFF. The DNA of the CDR3 is TGTGCCAGCAGTCTCAGAACCGCGAATGAAAAACTGTTTTTT.

This clonotype was seen ten or more times. V usage is TRBV9 and J usage is TRBJ1-1; no firm D call. The CDR3 runs 13 residues. V was pared by 4 bases and J by 4 bases, with 11 bases between. CDR1 and CDR2 from the germline V gene are SGDLS and YYNGEE. The chain's CDR3 is CASSTFGATEAFF. The CDR3 nucleotides are TGTGCCAGCAGCACCTTCGGCGCCACTGAAGCTTTCTTT.

To note about this clonotype: One end of the junction is discordant with germline, which a read error may explain. CDR3 DNA: TGCGCCAGCAGCTTGGCGGGACAGGTAGCCGTCGGGGGGAACACTGAGGCTTTCTTT. It codes for CASSLAGQVAVGGNTEAFF. This rearrangement joins TRBV5-1 to TRBJ1-1; 8 bases align to TRBD1. The CDR3 is 19 amino acids. The germline CDR1 and CDR2 sequences are SGHRS and YFSETQ.

This clonotype came up a few times. The V and J genes are TRBV7-2 and TRBJ2-1, with 9 bases that match TRBD2. The J call may be wrong; the DNA end is better matched by TRBJ2-5. This CDR3 is 15 amino acids long. CDR1 and CDR2 from the germline V gene are SGHTA and FQGNSA. CDR3 DNA: TGTGCCAGCTCCAAAAGTCTAGCGGGAATGGAGACCCAGTACTTC. It translates to CASSKSLAGMETQYF.

The chain links TRBV7-9 to TRBJ2-7, with D possibly matching TRBD2 (5 bases). The germline gives CDR1 SEHNR, CDR2 FQNEAQ (reference sequence). CDR3 size: 14 residues. V lost 5 bases and J lost 2, with 13 bases in between. CDR3: CASSPPGEPYEQYF. DNA for the CDR3: TGTGCCAGCAGCCCCCCCGGGGAACCCTACGAGCAGTACTTC.

For this clonotype: With a much larger clone just one base away, this may be a read error. The V gene is TRBV20-1, the J gene TRBJ2-7; 8 bases are a match to TRBD1. CDR1 is DFQATT, CDR2 SNEGSKA, per germline (reference sequence). The CDR3 is made up of 15 amino acids. The CDR3, as DNA: TGCAGTGCTAGAGCCCAGGACAGGGCCGACTACCAGCAGTACTTC. Its protein is CSARAQDRADYQQYF.

The CDR3 here is CASSLLTGTYEQYF. CDR3 in DNA: TGTGCCAGCAGTCTTCTGACAGGGACTTACGAGCAGTACTTC. V is TRBV6-6 and J is TRBJ2-7; weak D call: TRBD1 (7 bases). Germline V CDR1 and CDR2: MNHNY, SVGAGI (reference sequence). This CDR3 spans 14 amino acids. The ends were cut back, 5 bases at V and 4 bases at J, with 15 bases in the middle.

This rearrangement joins TRBV5-1 to TRBJ2-5; 9 positions agree with TRBD1. The J call could be wrong; TRBJ2-1 is a better fit for the DNA end. The CDR3 runs to 13 residues. Germline CDR1 SGHRS, CDR2 YFSETQ. The CDR3 spells CASKRDRENEQFF. In DNA, the CDR3 is TGCGCCAGCAAACGGGACAGGGAGAATGAGCAGTTCTTC.

Many counts were recorded for this clonotype. The J gene is TRBJ2-7, the V gene TRBV28, with a weak D call TRBD2 (6 bases). CDR1 is MDHEN, CDR2 SYDVKM, per germline. This CDR3 contains 15 residues. The V end lost 1 base, the J end lost 4 bases, and 14 bases lay between the germline ends. The CDR3, as DNA: TGTGCCAGCAGTTTATCAGCGGGCTCTAGTTACGAGCAGTACTTC. Translation gives CASSLSAGSSYEQYF.

V is TRBV7-2 and J is TRBJ1-2; 8 bases are shared with TRBD1. The CDR3 has 15 amino acids. Trimming removed 3 bases from V and 1 base from J; junction bases left unmatched: 4. Germline-derived CDR1 and CDR2 are SGHTA and FQGNSA. CDR3 amino acids: CASSFGTGVNYGYTF. The CDR3 region has the DNA TGTGCCAGCAGCTTCGGGACAGGAGTTAACTATGGCTACACCTTC. Full variable domain (missing parts from reference TRBV7-2 and TRBJ1-2): GAGVSQSPSNKVTEKGKDVELRCDPISGHTALYWYRQSLGQGLEFLIYFQGNSAPDKSGLPSDRFSAERTGGSVSTLTIQRTQQEDSAVYLCASSFGTGVNYGYTFGSGTRLTVV.

The table lists this clonotype with a few counts. As DNA, the CDR3 is TGCAGCGTTGAAACGAACACTGAAGCTTTCTTT. Translation gives CSVETNTEAFF. J is TRBJ1-1 and V is TRBV29-1; D is ambiguous. Trimming took 2 bases from V and 1 from J, leaving 2 bases between them. This CDR3 has 11 residues. Germline V lookup: CDR1 SQVTM, CDR2 ANQGSEA.

This clonotype occurred a few times. This chain links TRBV29-1 with TRBJ1-2; D gene uncertain. Germline CDR1 is SQVTM and CDR2 is ANQGSEA. The CDR3 runs 13 residues. Trimming took off 6 bases at V and 0 bases at J, with 11 bases between the two ends. The CDR3 loop reads CSVSDTANYGYTF. CDR3 bases: TGCAGCGTCTCCGACACAGCTAACTATGGCTACACCTTC.

The chain combines TRBV7-9 with TRBJ1-2; D is possibly TRBD1 (6 bases). This CDR3 is built from 14 residues. V was pared by 4 bases and J by 2 bases, with 11 bases between. Germline assignment: CDR1 SEHNR and CDR2 FQNEAQ (reference sequence). For the CDR3, the DNA is TGTGCCAGCAGCTATGGACAGCGAAACTATGGCTACACCTTC. Translating it yields CASSYGQRNYGYTF. The whole variable domain, remainder taken from reference TRBV7-9 and TRBJ1-2, is DTGVSQNPRHKITKRGQNVTFRCDPISEHNRLYWYRQTLGQGPEFLTYFQNEAQLEKSRLLSDRFSAERPKGSFSTLEIQRTEQGDSAMYLCASSYGQRNYGYTFGSGTRLTVV.

This chain connects TRBV29-1 to TRBJ1-1; D unclear. V lost 6 bases and J 4 bases, leaving 15 bases between the germline ends. Per germline, CDR1 SQVTM and CDR2 ANQGSEA. The CDR3 contains 13 residues. CDR3 DNA sequence: TGCAGCGTGGCGCGGGAATCGGGCACTGAAGCTTTCTTT. Translated: CSVARESGTEAFF.

CDR3 nucleotide sequence: TGTGCCAGCAGTTTCATTCCAGGGCCTGAAGCTTTCTTT. It yields the protein CASSFIPGPEAFF. The chain combines TRBV6-5 with TRBJ1-1, with D possibly TRBD1 on 5 matching bases. This CDR3 has 13 residues. The V and J ends lost 4 bases and 6 bases respectively, with 12 bases between them. The germline V gene encodes CDR1 MNHEY and CDR2 SVGAGI.

This sequence joins TRBV4-1 and TRBJ2-5; TRBD2 matches at 7 bases. The end of the DNA is better explained by TRBJ2-7, so the J call may be wrong. From germline, CDR1 is MGHRA and CDR2 YSYEKL. The CDR3 has 16 amino acids. The DNA for the CDR3 is TGCGCCAGCAGCCAAGAGGACGAGCGGGACTCCTACGAGCAGTACTTC. It translates to CASSQEDERDSYEQYF.